The 5 T cell receptor beta chains below come from one sample, sequenced in a study of T cell responses to AZD1222 COVID-19 vaccine. Clones were read by immunoSEQ multiplex PCR, and TCRdb kept only the in-frame ones, dropping some. Among around 120,000 clones listed, roughly 82% were seen once. Sequencing was performed on peripheral blood, taken 28 days after the second AZD1222 dose. The receptor source for this set is an adult who received the AZD1222 COVID-19 vaccine.

The rearrangement joins TRBV18 to TRBJ2-7; D is unresolved. The CDR3 consists of 12 residues. The germline CDR1 and CDR2 sequences are KGHSH and LQKENI. Trimming cost V 4 bases and J 7 bases, with 11 bases left between them. The CDR3 reads CASSQLLGEQYF. The CDR3 DNA reads TGTGCCAGCTCACAACTGCTAGGAGAGCAGTACTTC. Filled out from reference TRBV18 and TRBJ2-7, the complete variable domain reads NAGVMQNPRHLVRRRGQEARLRCSPMKGHSHVYWYRQLPEEGLKFMVYLQKENIIDESGMPKERFSAEFPKEGPSILRIQQVVRGDSAAYFCASSQLLGEQYFGPGTRLTVT.

The chain joins TRBV24-1 to TRBJ2-3, with D perhaps matching TRBD2 (7 bases). Trimming pared 0 bases from V and 4 bases from J, leaving 13 bases between. CDR3 size: 16 residues. Looked up from germline, CDR1 is KGHDR and CDR2 is SFDVKD. The CDR3 loop is CATSDLGGGLADTQYF. The CDR3 DNA follows: TGTGCCACCAGTGATTTGGGGGGGGGCCTCGCAGATACGCAGTATTTT.

The chain has TRBV12-5 and TRBJ2-1; 9 bases agree with TRBD1. The CDR3 is made up of 13 amino acids. CDR1 and CDR2 (germline): LGHNT, FRNRAP. V was clipped by 5 bases and J by 9 bases; unmatched bases: 5. CDR3 sequence: CASGREGQGEQFF. CDR3 coding DNA: TGTGCTAGTGGTAGGGAGGGACAGGGTGAGCAGTTCTTC.

The chain recombines TRBV29-1 with TRBJ2-7; a weak D match, TRBD1 (6 bases). The germline gives CDR1 SQVTM, CDR2 ANQGSEA. This CDR3 region has 14 residues. The ends were cut back, 4 bases at V and 3 bases at J, with 16 bases in the middle. The CDR3 nucleotides read TGCAGCGTTGTCGTCGACAGGACCATCTACGAGCAGTACTTC. Residues: CSVVVDRTIYEQYF.

The genes are TRBV3-1 (or the pseudogene TRBV3-2) and TRBJ1-5, with D maybe TRBD1 (5 bases). Germline V CDR1 and CDR2: LGHDT, YNNKEL (reference sequence). Trimming cost V 4 bases and J 7 bases, with 17 bases left between them. The CDR3 is 15 residues long. The CDR3 DNA sequence: TGTGCCAGCAGCCCCGGGACCCAGCTTCGGCAGCCCCAGCATTTT. Protein sequence: CASSPGTQLRQPQHF.